One T cell receptor (beta chain) is described in this entry. Its antigen is still unknown. There are no base qualities to consult, and no much larger clone falls within one base. The data originate from a study of T cells in Graves' hyperthyroidism and ophthalmopathy (dated by TCRdb to between 2018 and 2021). About the investigation overall: Peripheral blood was collected at initial diagnosis, before any treatment. Prospective prediction of ophthalmopathy was tested in an independent validation cohort of about 19 hyperthyroidism patients and 17 patients who later progressed to ophthalmopathy. To identify distinguishing TCR V-J signatures, a discovery cohort of around 100 patients was used, comprising under 45 with Graves' ophthalmopathy and around 60 with stable Graves' hyperthyroidism. The 90 to 100 discovery patients were randomly split 7:3 into training and test sets. Once sampling was done, hyperthyroidism patients were given methimazole at a starting dose of 30 mg daily, whereas ophthalmopathy patients were given high-dose intravenous methylprednisolone. The paper reports TCR Vbeta CDR3 sequencing of roughly 140 peripheral blood samples: approximately 43 ophthalmopathy, under 85 hyperthyroidism and around 17 progressor patients. In addition, the study compared T-cell repertoires in thyroid tissue and in blood from 6 or 7 Graves' hyperthyroidism patients.

In the ophthalmopathy patients, disease was moderately to severely active, with a Clinical Activity Score of 3 or more, a NOSPECS grade of 4 or more, and a duration of less than 3 months. Any patient with an uncontrolled infection, another autoimmune disease, pregnancy or lactation was excluded. Diagnoses were established on the basis of clinical symptoms, serum thyroxine and TRAb, thyroid ultrasound, and orbital computed tomography. Ficoll-Paque density gradient centrifugation was used to isolate PBMCs from around 9.1 ml of fresh peripheral blood. Trizol reagent was used to extract total RNA, and RNA quality was then checked on an Agilent 2100 Bioanalyzer. Broader findings and caveats from the paper: Most expanded thyroid clonotypes (frequency above 0.001) were also found in blood, which suggests that blood repertoires may mirror thyroid immune responses. A model built on a 13 V-J signature distinguished ophthalmopathy from stable hyperthyroidism, reaching 87.88% sensitivity and 81.08% specificity in cross-validation and 80%/75% in testing. No statistical method was used to fix the sample size in advance, and group allocation was not hidden from the investigators. In validation, the model predicted progression to ophthalmopathy a median of about 6.5 months before onset, with about 64% sensitivity and around 76% specificity.

The CDR3 holds 11 amino acids from the cysteine to the phenylalanine. Only the CDR3 region is kept as DNA, spanning 33 bases read in frame from base 1. Deletion took 2 bases off V and 7 bases off J, with a span of 3 bases between the germline ends. The CDR1 and CDR2 encoded by the germline V gene are WSHSY and SAAADI. The TCR beta CDR3 regions were amplified from the RNA transcripts. The first round of RT-PCR for the TCR CDR3 was performed with the HTBI primer set and the Qiagen OneStep RT-PCR kit. A second multiplex PCR round built the libraries, followed by size selection and purification. Paired-end sequencing of the libraries was performed with 100 bp reads on an Illumina HiSeq2000. Concerning the study's data processing: SOAPnuke was used to process the raw data, removing reads that contained adapters or uncalled bases, had a mean Phred below 15, or lacked an exact match to the constant primer or identifier. High-quality paired reads were merged using COPE v1.2.5, and each unique nucleotide sequence was defined as a clonotype. Clonotypes were aligned to IMGT TRBV, TRBD and TRBJ reference segments using MiTCR v1.1. The analysis included only V-J combinations with a frequency above 0.0001, which together covered 99% to 99.2% of the repertoires. The TCS score was defined as F50 (clonal expansion) divided by E x V (chaos), with BLOSUM62-based TCRdist calculated between CDR3 peptides within each V-J. Welch's t-statistics and random forest reduced around 510 V-J features to 13, which were used in a naive Bayes classifier (R e1071). TCRdb reprocessing: public reads trimmed at Q25 with fastp, clones called with MiXCR, in-frame beta chains kept. Rows with one shared CDR3 protein collapse into an entry with the most common genes and DNA. TCRdb's processing, not the study's, gives the V and J calls here. This sample lists 400,000 to 500,000 distinct CDR3 sequences; under 15% were detected once. 13% of the sample belongs to the ten largest clones.

The specimen sequenced was blood. This receptor was taken from a man between 18 and 29 years old with Graves' ophthalmopathy. The chain uses TRBV10-2 and TRBJ2-4, with the D segment identity uncertain. The bases read TGCGCCAGCAGTGAGGGGAACATTCAGTACTTC. This encodes CASSEGNIQYF.